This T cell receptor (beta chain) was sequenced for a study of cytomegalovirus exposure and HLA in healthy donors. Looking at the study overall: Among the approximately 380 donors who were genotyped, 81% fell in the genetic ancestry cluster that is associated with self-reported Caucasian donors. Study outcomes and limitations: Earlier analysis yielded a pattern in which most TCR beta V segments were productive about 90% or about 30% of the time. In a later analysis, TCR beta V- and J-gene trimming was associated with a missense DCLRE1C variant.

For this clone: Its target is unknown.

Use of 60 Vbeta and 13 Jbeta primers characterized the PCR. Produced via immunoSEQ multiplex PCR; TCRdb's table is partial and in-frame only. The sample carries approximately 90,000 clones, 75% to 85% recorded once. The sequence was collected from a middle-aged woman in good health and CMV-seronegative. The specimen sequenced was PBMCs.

For the CDR3, the DNA is TGCAGTCTAGATGGCTACACCTTC. Its protein product is CSLDGYTF. The gene calls are TRBV20-1 and TRBJ1-2; no reliable D call. Germline assignment: CDR1 DFQATT and CDR2 SNEGSKA (reference sequence). V shed 8 bases and J shed 6 bases, with 4 bases lying between them. The CDR3 spans 8 residues.